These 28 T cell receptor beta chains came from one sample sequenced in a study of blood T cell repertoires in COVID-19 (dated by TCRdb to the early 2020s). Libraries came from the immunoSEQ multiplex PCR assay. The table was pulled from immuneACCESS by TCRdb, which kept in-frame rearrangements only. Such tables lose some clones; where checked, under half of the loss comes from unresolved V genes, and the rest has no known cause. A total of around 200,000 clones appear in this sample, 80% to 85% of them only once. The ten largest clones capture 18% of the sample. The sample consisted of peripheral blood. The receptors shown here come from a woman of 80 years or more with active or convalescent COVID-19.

CDR3 region: CASSRSSGATYEQYF. The CDR3 DNA reads as TGTGCCAGCAGCAGGTCTAGCGGAGCTACCTACGAGCAGTACTTC. The chain recombines TRBV7-8 with TRBJ2-7; TRBD2 matches 7 bases. The ends lost 5 bases at V and 2 bases at J; junction bases unmatched: 9. Germline lookup yields CDR1 SGHVS and CDR2 FQNEAQ. The CDR3 sequence is 15 residues long.

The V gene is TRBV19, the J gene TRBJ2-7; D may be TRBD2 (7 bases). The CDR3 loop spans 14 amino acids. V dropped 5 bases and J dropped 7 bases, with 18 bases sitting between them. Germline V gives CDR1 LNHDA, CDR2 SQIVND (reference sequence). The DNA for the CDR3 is TGTGCCAGTAGTGTCGGGGGGCCTCCGGGGGAGCAGTACTTC. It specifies CASSVGGPPGEQYF.

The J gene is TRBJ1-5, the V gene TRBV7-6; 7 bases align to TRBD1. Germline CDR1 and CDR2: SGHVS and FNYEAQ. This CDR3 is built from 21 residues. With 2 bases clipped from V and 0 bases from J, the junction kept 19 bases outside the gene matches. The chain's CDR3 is CASSLPIVARDSQYSNQPQHF. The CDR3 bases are TGTGCCAGCAGCTTACCCATAGTGGCCCGGGACAGCCAGTATAGCAATCAGCCCCAGCATTTT.

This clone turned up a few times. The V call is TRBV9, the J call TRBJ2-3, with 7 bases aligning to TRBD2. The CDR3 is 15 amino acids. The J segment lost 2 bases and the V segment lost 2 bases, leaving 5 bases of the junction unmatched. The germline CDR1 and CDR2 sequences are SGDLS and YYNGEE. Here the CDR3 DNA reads TGTGCCAGCAGCGTGGCGGGGGATACCACAGATACGCAGTATTTT. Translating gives CASSVAGDTTDTQYF. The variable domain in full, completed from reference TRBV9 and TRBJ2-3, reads DSGVTQTPKHLITATGQRVTLRCSPRSGDLSVYWYQQSLDQGLQFLIQYYNGEERAKGNILERFSAQQFPDLHSELNLSSLELGDSALYFCASSVAGDTTDTQYFGPGTRLTVL.

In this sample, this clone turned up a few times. Here the CDR3 DNA reads TGCGCCAGCAGCCAAGAGCTCTTGAGAAGTCTAAGCACAGATACGCAGTATTTT. Translating gives CASSQELLRSLSTDTQYF. The chain recombines TRBV4-3 with TRBJ2-3; no clear D gene. V was clipped by 0 bases and J by 0 bases, with 16 bases between them. The CDR3 sequence is 18 residues long. Germline V gene data show CDR1 as LGHNA and CDR2 as YSLEER.

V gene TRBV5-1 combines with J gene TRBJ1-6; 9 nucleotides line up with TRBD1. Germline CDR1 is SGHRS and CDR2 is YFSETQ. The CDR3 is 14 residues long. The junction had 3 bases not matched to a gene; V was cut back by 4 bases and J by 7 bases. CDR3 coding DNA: TGCGCCAGCAGCCCCGGACAGGGGAATTCACCCCTCCACTTT. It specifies CASSPGQGNSPLHF.

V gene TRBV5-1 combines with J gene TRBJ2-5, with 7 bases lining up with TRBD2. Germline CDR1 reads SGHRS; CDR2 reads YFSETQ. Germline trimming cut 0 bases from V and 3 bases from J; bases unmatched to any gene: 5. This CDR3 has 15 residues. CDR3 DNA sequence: TGCGCCAGCAGCTTGGCGGGAGGTTACGAAGAGACCCAGTACTTC. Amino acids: CASSLAGGYEETQYF.

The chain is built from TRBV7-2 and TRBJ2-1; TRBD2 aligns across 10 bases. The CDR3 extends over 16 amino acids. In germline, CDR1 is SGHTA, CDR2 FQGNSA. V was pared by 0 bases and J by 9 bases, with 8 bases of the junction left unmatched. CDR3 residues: CASSLAPSGGIPEQFF. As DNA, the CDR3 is TGTGCCAGCAGCTTAGCGCCTAGCGGGGGTATTCCTGAGCAGTTCTTC.

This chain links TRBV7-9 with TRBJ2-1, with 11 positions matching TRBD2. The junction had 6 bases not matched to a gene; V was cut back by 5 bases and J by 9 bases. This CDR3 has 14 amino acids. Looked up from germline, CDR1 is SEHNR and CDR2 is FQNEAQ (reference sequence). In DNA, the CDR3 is TGTGCCAGCAGCCCCAGACTAGCGGGGTCTGAGCAGTTCTTC. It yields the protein CASSPRLAGSEQFF.

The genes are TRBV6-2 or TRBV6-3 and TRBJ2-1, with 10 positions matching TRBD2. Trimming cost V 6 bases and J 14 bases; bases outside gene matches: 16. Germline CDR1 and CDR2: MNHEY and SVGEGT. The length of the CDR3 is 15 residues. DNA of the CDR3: TGTGCCAGCAGCCTAAGCGGGAGGGCCATCCTCTACGAGTTCTTC. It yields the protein CASSLSGRAILYEFF.

The CDR3 spells CASSSQQGADGYTF. The CDR3 DNA reads TGTGCCAGCAGTTCTCAACAGGGGGCAGATGGCTACACCTTC. The rearrangement links TRBV27 to TRBJ1-2; TRBD1 agrees at 9 bases. There are 14 residues in the CDR3. Germline CDR1 MNHEY, CDR2 SMNVEV (reference sequence). V dropped 4 bases and J dropped 6; count of bases not matched to a gene: 6.

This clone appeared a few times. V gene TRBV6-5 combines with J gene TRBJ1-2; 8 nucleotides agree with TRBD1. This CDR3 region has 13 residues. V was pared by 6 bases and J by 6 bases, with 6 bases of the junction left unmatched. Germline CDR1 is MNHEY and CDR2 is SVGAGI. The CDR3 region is CASSQDRDHGYTF. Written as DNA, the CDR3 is TGTGCCAGCAGCCAGGACAGGGATCATGGCTACACCTTC.

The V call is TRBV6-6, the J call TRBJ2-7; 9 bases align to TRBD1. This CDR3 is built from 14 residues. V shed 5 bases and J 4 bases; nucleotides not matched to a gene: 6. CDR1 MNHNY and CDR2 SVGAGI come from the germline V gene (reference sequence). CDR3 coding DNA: TGTGCCAGCAGTCACAGACAGGGGGGGTACGAGCAGTACTTC. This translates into CASSHRQGGYEQYF.

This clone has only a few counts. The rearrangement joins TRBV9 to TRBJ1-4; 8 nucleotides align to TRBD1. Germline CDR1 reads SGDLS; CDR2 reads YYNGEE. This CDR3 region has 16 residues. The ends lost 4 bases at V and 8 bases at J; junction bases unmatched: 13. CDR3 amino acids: CASSSQTGTGSEKLFF. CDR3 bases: TGTGCCAGCAGCTCACAAACCGGGACAGGCTCAGAAAAACTGTTTTTT.

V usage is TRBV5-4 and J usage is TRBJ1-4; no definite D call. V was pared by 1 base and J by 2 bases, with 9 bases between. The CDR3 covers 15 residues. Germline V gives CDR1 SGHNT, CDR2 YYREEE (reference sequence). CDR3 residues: CASSLTGFTNEKLFF. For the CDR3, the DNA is TGTGCCAGCAGCTTGACGGGGTTCACTAATGAAAAACTGTTTTTT.

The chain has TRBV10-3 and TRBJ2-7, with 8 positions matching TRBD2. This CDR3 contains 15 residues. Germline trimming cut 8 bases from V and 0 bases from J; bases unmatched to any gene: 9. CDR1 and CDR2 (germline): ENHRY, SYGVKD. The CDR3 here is CAISRPSGYSYEQYF. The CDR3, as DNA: TGTGCCATCTCCCGTCCTAGCGGGTACTCCTACGAGCAGTACTTC.

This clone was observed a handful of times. The CDR3 region has the DNA TGTGCCAGCAGATTACCCGGGACAGGCAATCAGCCCCAGCATTTT. Encoded protein: CASRLPGTGNQPQHF. This chain connects TRBV28 to TRBJ1-5; 7 bases align to TRBD1. J lost 2 bases, V lost 6 bases, and 7 bases had no gene match. This CDR3 spans 15 amino acids. Germline V gene lookup returns CDR1 MDHEN and CDR2 SYDVKM.

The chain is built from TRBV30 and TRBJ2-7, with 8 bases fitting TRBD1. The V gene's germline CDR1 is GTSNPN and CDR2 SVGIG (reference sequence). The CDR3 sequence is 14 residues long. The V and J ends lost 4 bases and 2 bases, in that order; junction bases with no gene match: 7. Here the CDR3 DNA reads TGTGCCTGGAAGTCAGGGGGCAGCGCCTACGAGCAGTACTTC. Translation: CAWKSGGSAYEQYF.

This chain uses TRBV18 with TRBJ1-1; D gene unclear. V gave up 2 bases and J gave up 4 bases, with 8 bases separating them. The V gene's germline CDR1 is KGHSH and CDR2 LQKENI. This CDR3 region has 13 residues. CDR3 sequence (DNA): TGTGCCAGCTCACCAGGGCTCAGCACTGAAGCTTTCTTT. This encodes CASSPGLSTEAFF.

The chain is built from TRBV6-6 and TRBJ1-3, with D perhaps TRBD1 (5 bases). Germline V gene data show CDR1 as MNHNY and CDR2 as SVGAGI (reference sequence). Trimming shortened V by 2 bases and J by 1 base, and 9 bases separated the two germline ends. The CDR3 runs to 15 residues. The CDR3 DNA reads TGTGCCAGCAGTTACCCGGGACTATCTGGAAACACCATATATTTT. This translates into CASSYPGLSGNTIYF.

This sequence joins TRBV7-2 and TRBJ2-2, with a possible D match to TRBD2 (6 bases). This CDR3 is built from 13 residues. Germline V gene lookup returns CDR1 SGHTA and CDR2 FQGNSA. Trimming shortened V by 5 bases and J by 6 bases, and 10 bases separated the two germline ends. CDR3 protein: CASSPGVPGELFF. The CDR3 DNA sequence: TGTGCCAGCAGCCCGGGGGTACCCGGGGAGCTGTTTTTT.

The CDR3 DNA sequence: TGTGCCAGCAGCCAAGATGGGGGACATGGCGGAAACACCATATATTTT. It encodes CASSQDGGHGGNTIYF. The V call is TRBV4-2, the J call TRBJ1-3, with a weak D call TRBD1 (6 bases). The CDR3 totals 16 residues. The V end was cut by 0 bases, the J end by 4 bases, with 13 bases between. CDR1 LGHNA and CDR2 YNFKEQ come from the germline V gene.

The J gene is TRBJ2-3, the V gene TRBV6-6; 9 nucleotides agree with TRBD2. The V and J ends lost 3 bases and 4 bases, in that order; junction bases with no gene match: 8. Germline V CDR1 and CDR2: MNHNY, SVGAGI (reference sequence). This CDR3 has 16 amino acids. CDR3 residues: CASSYAGLAYADTQYF. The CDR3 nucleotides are TGTGCCAGCAGTTATGCTGGACTAGCGTATGCAGATACGCAGTATTTT.

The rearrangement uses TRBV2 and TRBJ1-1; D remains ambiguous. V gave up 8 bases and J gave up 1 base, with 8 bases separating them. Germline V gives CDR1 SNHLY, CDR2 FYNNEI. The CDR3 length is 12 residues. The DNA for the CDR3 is TGTGCCAGCTCTTCTTCGAACACTGAAGCTTTCTTT. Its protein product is CASSSSNTEAFF.

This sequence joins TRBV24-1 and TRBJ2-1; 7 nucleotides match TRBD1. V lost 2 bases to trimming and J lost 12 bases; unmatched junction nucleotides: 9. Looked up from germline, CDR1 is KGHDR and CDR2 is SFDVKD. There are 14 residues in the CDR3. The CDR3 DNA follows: TGTGCCACCAGTGATTGGACAGGTTCTAGGGGGCAGTTCTTC. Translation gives CATSDWTGSRGQFF.

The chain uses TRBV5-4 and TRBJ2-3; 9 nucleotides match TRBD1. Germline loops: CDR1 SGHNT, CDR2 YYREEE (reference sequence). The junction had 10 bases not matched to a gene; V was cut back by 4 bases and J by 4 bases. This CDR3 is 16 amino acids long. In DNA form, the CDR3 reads TGTGCCAGCAGCGACTACAGGGGGCCTCGGCCAGATACGCAGTATTTT. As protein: CASSDYRGPRPDTQYF.

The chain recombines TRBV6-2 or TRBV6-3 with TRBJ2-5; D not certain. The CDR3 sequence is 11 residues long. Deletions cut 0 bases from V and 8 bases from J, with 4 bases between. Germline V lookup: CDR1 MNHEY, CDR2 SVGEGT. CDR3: CASSYSVTQYF. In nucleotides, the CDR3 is TGTGCCAGCAGTTACTCTGTAACCCAGTACTTC.

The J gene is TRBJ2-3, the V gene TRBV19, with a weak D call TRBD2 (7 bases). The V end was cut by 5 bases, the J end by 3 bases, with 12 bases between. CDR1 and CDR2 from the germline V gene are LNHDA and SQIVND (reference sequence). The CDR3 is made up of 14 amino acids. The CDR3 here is CASSWGGLTDTQYF. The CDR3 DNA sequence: TGTGCCAGTAGTTGGGGGGGCTTAACAGATACGCAGTATTTT.